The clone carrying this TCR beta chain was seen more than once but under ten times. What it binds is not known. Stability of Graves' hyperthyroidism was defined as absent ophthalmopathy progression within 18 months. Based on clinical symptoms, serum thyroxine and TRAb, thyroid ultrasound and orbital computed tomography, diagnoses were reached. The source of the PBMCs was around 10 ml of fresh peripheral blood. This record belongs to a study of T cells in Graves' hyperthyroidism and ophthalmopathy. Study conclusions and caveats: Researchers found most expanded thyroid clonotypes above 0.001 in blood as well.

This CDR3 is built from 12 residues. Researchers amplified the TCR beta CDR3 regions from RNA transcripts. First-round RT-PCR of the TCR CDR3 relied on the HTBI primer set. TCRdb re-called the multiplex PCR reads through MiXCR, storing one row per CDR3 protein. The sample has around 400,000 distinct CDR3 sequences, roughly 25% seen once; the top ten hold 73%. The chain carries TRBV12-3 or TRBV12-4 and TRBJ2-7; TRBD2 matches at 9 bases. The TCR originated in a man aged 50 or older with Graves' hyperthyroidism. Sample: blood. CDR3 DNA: TGTGGTATGCTAGCGGGAATCTACGAGCAGTACTTC. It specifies CGMLAGIYEQYF.